The 22 T cell receptor beta chains given below trace back to one sample, sequenced in a study of T cells after somatic rescue of genetic block. This table comes from immunoSEQ multiplex PCR, and its TCRdb copy is limited to in-frame clones, with some not included. The data show some 15,000 clones, roughly 70% seen once. The sample taken for sequencing was peripheral blood mononuclear cells (PBMCs). The receptors were gathered from a man between 18 and 29 years old.

This clone appeared a few times. This sequence joins TRBV2 and TRBJ2-7, with D uncertain. V was shortened by 3 bases and J by 3 bases, with 9 bases between the two germline ends. In germline, CDR1 is SNHLY, CDR2 FYNNEI. The CDR3 covers 13 residues. In DNA, the CDR3 is TGTGCCAGCAGTGATGAAGGGCACTACGAGCAGTACTTC. Encoded protein: CASSDEGHYEQYF.

In its sample, this clone was seen a few times. The rearrangement links TRBV6-5 to TRBJ1-4; possibly TRBD1 for D (6 bases). CDR1 MNHEY and CDR2 SVGAGI come from the germline V gene. This CDR3 is built from 16 residues. Trimming shortened V by 4 bases and J by 2 bases, and 14 bases separated the two germline ends. CDR3 nucleotides: TGTGCCAGCAGTTCCTCCAGACAGGCGACTAATGAAAAACTGTTTTTT. Its translation is CASSSSRQATNEKLFF.

This rearrangement joins TRBV30 to TRBJ1-5; possibly TRBD1 for D (5 bases). Trimming shortened V by 3 bases and J by 4 bases, and 13 bases separated the two germline ends. The CDR3 has 14 residues. The germline V gene encodes CDR1 GTSNPN and CDR2 SVGIG (reference sequence). The CDR3 loop is CAWSTRGGNQPQHF. Here the CDR3 DNA reads TGTGCCTGGAGCACCCGGGGGGGAAATCAGCCCCAGCATTTT.

This clone was recorded a few times. The chain has TRBV19 and TRBJ2-7; D call uncertain. This CDR3 has 14 residues. In germline, CDR1 is LNHDA, CDR2 SQIVND (reference sequence). Trimming removed 7 bases from V and 0 bases from J, with 13 bases in between. The CDR3 region is CASNPPGNSYEQYF. In DNA, the CDR3 is TGTGCCAGTAATCCCCCGGGCAACTCCTACGAGCAGTACTTC.

This chain links TRBV7-3 with TRBJ1-1; tentatively, D is TRBD1 (5 bases). This CDR3 is built from 16 residues. Trimming removed 5 bases from V and 4 bases from J, with 20 bases in between. In germline, CDR1 is SGHTA, CDR2 FQGTGA. This CDR3 reads CASSRLGGNPGTEAFF. Here the CDR3 DNA reads TGTGCCAGCAGCCGACTGGGGGGGAATCCAGGCACTGAAGCTTTCTTT.

The chain joins TRBV9 to TRBJ1-2; D gene unclear. This CDR3 has 14 residues. Germline V lookup: CDR1 SGDLS, CDR2 YYNGEE. V was shortened by 4 bases and J by 2 bases, with 12 bases between the two germline ends. The CDR3 is CASSPHDLNYGYTF. The CDR3 region has the DNA TGTGCCAGCAGCCCCCACGATCTCAACTATGGCTACACCTTC.

The chain carries TRBV21-1 and TRBJ2-7. TRBV21-1 is labeled a pseudogene. This CDR3 is 15 amino acids long. CDR3 loop: CASSKRVSLSYEQYF. DNA of the CDR3: TGTGCCAGCAGCAAAAGGGTTAGCCTCTCCTACGAGCAGTACTTC.

The CDR3 loop reads CASSLTERKAGANVLTF. The CDR3, as DNA: TGTGCCAGCAGCTTAACAGAGAGAAAGGCTGGGGCCAACGTCCTGACTTTC. This sequence joins TRBV11-2 and TRBJ2-6; D ambiguous. Trimming took 2 bases from V and 2 from J, leaving 13 bases between them. CDR1 SGHAT and CDR2 FQNNGV come from the germline V gene. This CDR3 has 17 residues.

The chain carries TRBV10-3 and TRBJ1-3; the D gene is possibly TRBD1 (5 bases). With 5 bases removed from V and 4 bases from J, the gap between germline ends came to 15 bases. Germline CDR1 and CDR2: ENHRY and SYGVKD. The CDR3 has 15 amino acids. The CDR3 loop is CAISSPWGTGNTIYF. The CDR3 nucleotides are TGTGCCATCAGTTCCCCCTGGGGGACCGGAAACACCATATATTTT.

The chain recombines TRBV30 with TRBJ2-7, with D tentatively TRBD1 or TRBD2 (5 bases each). The length of the CDR3 is 11 residues. Trimming pared 4 bases from V and 4 bases from J, leaving 8 bases between. Germline V gives CDR1 GTSNPN, CDR2 SVGIG (reference sequence). CDR3: CAWTGGYEQYF. The CDR3 DNA reads as TGTGCCTGGACTGGGGGTTACGAGCAGTACTTC.

The rearrangement uses TRBV27 and TRBJ2-3; TRBD2 matches 8 bases. Per germline, CDR1 MNHEY and CDR2 SMNVEV (reference sequence). V was clipped by 2 bases and J by 4 bases; unmatched bases: 5. The length of the CDR3 is 15 residues. The CDR3 DNA sequence: TGTGCCAGCAGTTTAGGACTAGCTTGGGCAGATACGCAGTATTTT. Protein: CASSLGLAWADTQYF.

This rearrangement joins TRBV2 to TRBJ1-5, with TRBD1 matching 10 bases. CDR1 is SNHLY, CDR2 FYNNEI, per germline. This CDR3 is built from 15 residues. The trim removed 5 bases at V and 2 bases at J, leaving 3 bases unmatched. The CDR3 DNA reads as TGTGCCAGCAGTCGGGACAGGGGAGGCAATCAGCCCCAGCATTTT. This translates into CASSRDRGGNQPQHF.

At least ten counts were recorded for this clone. The chain employs TRBV28 and TRBJ2-3; maybe TRBD1 (5 bases). This CDR3 has 13 amino acids. Germline loops: CDR1 MDHEN, CDR2 SYDVKM. V was clipped by 4 bases and J by 4 bases, with 9 bases between them. CDR3 DNA sequence: TGTGCCAGCAGTTCAGGGTGGGCAGATACGCAGTATTTT. Translating gives CASSSGWADTQYF.

This clone was seen more than once but under ten times. The chain recombines TRBV10-2 with TRBJ1-2; 7 nucleotides line up with TRBD1. The J segment lost 7 bases and the V segment lost 2 bases, leaving 4 bases of the junction unmatched. Germline CDR1 is WSHSY and CDR2 is SAAADI. CDR3 length equals 13 residues. The CDR3 sequence: CASSEPGGSGYTF. As DNA, the CDR3 is TGCGCCAGCAGTGAGCCAGGGGGTTCTGGCTACACCTTC.

The chain is built from TRBV18 and TRBJ1-3; D unresolved. The CDR3 contains 16 residues. Germline V CDR1 and CDR2: KGHSH, LQKENI. Trimming shortened V by 2 bases and J by 0 bases, and 11 bases separated the two germline ends. The CDR3 here is CASSPWSQLSGNTIYF. In DNA, the CDR3 is TGTGCCAGCTCACCATGGTCTCAGCTCTCTGGAAACACCATATATTTT. Based on the CDR3 plus reference TRBV18 and TRBJ1-3, the full variable domain is NAGVMQNPRHLVRRRGQEARLRCSPMKGHSHVYWYRQLPEEGLKFMVYLQKENIIDESGMPKERFSAEFPKEGPSILRIQQVVRGDSAAYFCASSPWSQLSGNTIYFGEGSWLTVV.

The rearrangement joins TRBV28 to TRBJ2-1, with D perhaps matching TRBD1 (5 bases). The V end lost 7 bases, the J end lost 4 bases, and 14 bases lay between the germline ends. The CDR3 is 14 residues long. CDR1 and CDR2 (germline): MDHEN, SYDVKM. CDR3 bases: TGTGCCAGCAAACTTTTCAGGGATTACAATGAGCAGTTCTTC. Its protein is CASKLFRDYNEQFF.

This clone was picked up a small number of times. The gene calls are TRBV7-3 and TRBJ2-3; D may correspond to TRBD1 or TRBD2 (5 bases each). This CDR3 contains 12 residues. The V gene's germline CDR1 is SGHTA and CDR2 FQGTGA. Trimming took off 8 bases at V and 7 bases at J, with 13 bases between the two ends. The CDR3 coding sequence is TGTGCCAGCGGGGCCCCCGGGAATACGCAGTATTTT. Translated, it gives CASGAPGNTQYF.

This clone is medium-sized by share. This chain's CDR3 is CASSLGGIQNEKLFF. The CDR3 nucleotides are TGTGCCAGCAGCTTAGGGGGAATCCAAAATGAAAAACTGTTTTTT. The chain has TRBV7-9 and TRBJ1-4; no reliable D call. Germline-derived CDR1 and CDR2 are SEHNR and FQNEAQ (reference sequence). The V end was cut by 1 base, the J end by 5 bases, with 11 bases between. This CDR3 contains 15 residues.

The gene calls are TRBV28 and TRBJ2-1; D is uncertain. The CDR3 contains 13 residues. With 3 bases removed from V and 10 bases from J, the gap between germline ends came to 13 bases. CDR1 and CDR2 from the germline V gene are MDHEN and SYDVKM. CDR3 in DNA: TGTGCCAGCAGTTTCCCCCCTCGTGGGGAGCAGTTCTTC. This sequence encodes CASSFPPRGEQFF.

V usage is TRBV9 and J usage is TRBJ2-3, with 11 bases that match TRBD2. CDR1 is SGDLS, CDR2 YYNGEE, per germline. The length of the CDR3 is 18 residues. The V and J ends lost 2 bases and 1 base, in that order; junction bases with no gene match: 9. CDR3 DNA sequence: TGTGCCAGCAGCGTGGTTAGCGGGAGGGCCGGGGGCACAGATACGCAGTATTTT. Amino acids: CASSVVSGRAGGTDTQYF.

This clone was detected a few times. In DNA, the CDR3 is TGTGCCAGCTCTACGGGACAGCTCTCCTACAATGAGCAGTTCTTC. This gives the protein CASSTGQLSYNEQFF. The rearrangement links TRBV2 to TRBJ2-1; 7 bases fit TRBD1. The V gene end was trimmed by 8 bases and the J gene end by 0 bases; junction bases not matched to a gene: 7. The CDR3 spans 15 residues. Per the germline V gene, CDR1 is SNHLY and CDR2 is FYNNEI.

CDR3 loop: CASSYQGLAGETQYF. In nucleotides, the CDR3 is TGTGCCAGCAGTTACCAGGGACTAGCGGGAGAGACCCAGTACTTC. This sequence joins TRBV6-5 and TRBJ2-5, with TRBD2 matching over 12 bases. This CDR3 spans 15 amino acids. The V and J ends lost 2 bases and 4 bases, in that order; junction bases with no gene match: 2. Germline V CDR1 and CDR2: MNHEY, SVGAGI.